This T cell receptor beta chain was recovered during a study of cytomegalovirus exposure and HLA in healthy donors. This clone was observed a single time. The PCR was carried out with 60 Vbeta primers and 13 Jbeta primers. Method: immunoSEQ multiplex PCR; TCRdb's copy keeps in-frame clones and lacks some. This table holds roughly 120,000 clones, approximately 80% found once. Trimming stripped 5 bases from V and 10 bases from J, with 20 bases between. The CDR3 runs to 15 residues. CDR1 is MNHEY, CDR2 SMNVEV, per germline (reference sequence). The sequencing sample was made of PBMCs. The rearrangement joins TRBV27 to TRBJ1-4; perhaps TRBD1 as D (5 bases). The receptor's source is a man in his forties in good health and CMV-seronegative. CDR3 in DNA: TGTGCCAGCAGTAAAACCGACAGTGGATATGCAAAACTGTTTTTT. It yields the protein CASSKTDSGYAKLFF.